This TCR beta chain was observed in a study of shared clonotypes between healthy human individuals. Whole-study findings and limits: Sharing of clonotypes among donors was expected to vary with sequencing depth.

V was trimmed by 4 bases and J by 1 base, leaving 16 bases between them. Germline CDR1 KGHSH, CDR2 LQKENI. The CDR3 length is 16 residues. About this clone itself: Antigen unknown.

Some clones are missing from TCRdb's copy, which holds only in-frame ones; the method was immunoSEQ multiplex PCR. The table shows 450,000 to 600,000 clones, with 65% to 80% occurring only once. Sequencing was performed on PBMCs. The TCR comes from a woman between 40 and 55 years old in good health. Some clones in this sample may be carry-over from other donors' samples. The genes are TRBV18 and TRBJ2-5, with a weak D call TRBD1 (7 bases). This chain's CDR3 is CASSRVPGGIQETQYF. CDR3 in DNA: TGTGCCAGCTCACGAGTGCCAGGGGGGATCCAAGAGACCCAGTACTTC.